Shown below are 12 T cell receptor beta chains from a single sample sequenced in a study of tumor T cells in aggressive B-cell lymphoma. Data came from immunoSEQ multiplex PCR; TCRdb stores just in-frame clones and leaves some out. Here the sample spans 9,500 to 10,000 clones, roughly 85% being singletons. What was sequenced was tumor tissue. These TCRs come from an adult with diffuse large B cell lymphoma.

The V call is TRBV30, the J call TRBJ2-2, with D hard to call. This CDR3 contains 13 residues. Trimming removed 0 bases at V and 3 bases at J, with 5 bases between. The V gene's germline CDR1 is GTSNPN and CDR2 SVGIG (reference sequence). The CDR3 loop is CAWSVDYTGELFF. The DNA of the CDR3 is TGTGCCTGGAGTGTAGACTACACCGGGGAGCTGTTTTTT.

The chain employs TRBV28 and TRBJ2-3, with TRBD2 matching 7 bases. V trimming: 7 bases; J trimming: 1 base; junction bases outside the gene matches: 5. From germline, CDR1 is MDHEN and CDR2 SYDVKM. CDR3 length: 14 amino acids. DNA for the CDR3: TGTGCCAGCAACGCGGGAGCCCGCACAGATACGCAGTATTTT. It yields the protein CASNAGARTDTQYF.

V usage is TRBV19 and J usage is TRBJ2-1, with TRBD2 matching over 9 bases. This CDR3 is 14 amino acids long. The germline gives CDR1 LNHDA, CDR2 SQIVND (reference sequence). V lost 4 bases to trimming and J lost 6 bases; unmatched junction nucleotides: 4. The CDR3, as DNA: TGTGCCAGTAGTACCCGACTAGCGGCCAATGAGCAGTTCTTC. Its protein is CASSTRLAANEQFF.

Comments on this clone: Other DNA sequences in this specimen translate into the identical CDR3. The chain couples TRBV7-2 to TRBJ1-3; D not resolved. Germline V lookup: CDR1 SGHTA, CDR2 FQGNSA. The CDR3 has 12 residues. Trimming pared 8 bases from V and 2 bases from J, leaving 7 bases between. CDR3 nucleotide sequence: TGTGCCAGCGGCCGCACTGGAAACACCATATATTTT. It translates to CASGRTGNTIYF.

J is TRBJ2-1 and V is TRBV11-3, with a weak D call TRBD2 (6 bases). V dropped 1 base and J dropped 10 bases, with 11 bases sitting between them. Germline-derived CDR1 and CDR2 are SGHNT and YENEEA. The CDR3 spans 13 residues. The CDR3 loop is CASSLGNLAEQFF. The CDR3 nucleotides are TGTGCCAGCAGCTTAGGAAATCTAGCGGAGCAGTTCTTC.

The genes are TRBV28 and TRBJ1-2; 9 bases match TRBD1. CDR1 MDHEN and CDR2 SYDVKM come from the germline V gene. The CDR3 has 16 residues. Germline trimming cut 7 bases from V and 5 bases from J; bases unmatched to any gene: 14. CDR3 amino acids: CASNAGTGKFQYGYTF. CDR3 nucleotide sequence: TGTGCCAGCAATGCTGGGACAGGGAAATTCCAATATGGCTACACCTTC.

This chain uses TRBV5-3 with TRBJ1-1; a weak D match, TRBD1 (5 bases). TRBV5-3 is an open reading frame whose function is uncertain. The CDR3 contains 13 residues. Trimming pared 4 bases from V and 5 bases from J, leaving 12 bases between. The CDR3 coding sequence is TGTGCCAGAAGCACTGGGGGGGGGACTGAAGCTTTCTTT. Translation: CARSTGGGTEAFF.

In its sample, this clone was seen a few times. V and J are TRBV29-1 and TRBJ1-2; 10 bases match TRBD1. Trimming took 5 bases from V and 4 from J; bases not matched to a gene: 4. Germline assignment: CDR1 SQVTM and CDR2 ANQGSEA. CDR3 length equals 13 residues. The CDR3 reads CSVRGQGSYGYTF. CDR3 sequence (DNA): TGCAGCGTTAGGGGACAGGGGAGCTATGGCTACACCTTC.

This chain links TRBV6-1 with TRBJ2-1, with D maybe TRBD2 (5 bases). V lost 7 bases and J 7 bases, leaving 11 bases between the germline ends. Germline V gene data show CDR1 as MNHNS and CDR2 as SASEGT. The CDR3 is 12 amino acids. CDR3: CASKAGINEQFF. The CDR3 bases are TGTGCCAGCAAGGCCGGGATTAATGAGCAGTTCTTC.

This clone has a handful of counts. The chain uses TRBV10-3 and TRBJ2-7, with TRBD1 matching over 7 bases. Germline trimming cut 4 bases from V and 4 bases from J; bases unmatched to any gene: 13. The CDR3 has 16 amino acids. Germline V CDR1 and CDR2: ENHRY, SYGVKD. The CDR3 region is CAISGSPLTGKYEQYF. The CDR3 bases are TGTGCCATCAGTGGTTCCCCCTTGACAGGGAAGTACGAGCAGTACTTC.

The chain is built from TRBV7-2 and TRBJ2-1; D unresolved. CDR1 is SGHTA and CDR2 is FQGNSA in the germline V gene. The CDR3 loop spans 14 amino acids. Trimming took off 5 bases at V and 7 bases at J, with 15 bases between the two ends. The CDR3: CASSLSPAANEQFF. CDR3 DNA sequence: TGTGCCAGCAGCCTCAGCCCCGCGGCTAATGAGCAGTTCTTC.

This sequence joins TRBV7-9 and TRBJ2-5, with D perhaps TRBD2 (6 bases). With the DNA end fitting TRBJ2-7 better, the J assignment may be wrong. The CDR3 runs to 14 residues. The germline gives CDR1 SEHNR, CDR2 FQNEAQ (reference sequence). The CDR3, as DNA: TGTGCCAGCAGTAAAGGAGGGAGCAACTACGAGCAGTACTTC. It codes for CASSKGGSNYEQYF.